This T cell receptor beta chain was identified during a study of cytomegalovirus exposure and HLA in healthy donors. For this clone: What it binds is not known.

Findings and caveats of the study: More clonal expansion characterized HLA-associated TCR beta chains than equally common others in a later analysis.

This CDR3 has 14 residues. V lost 7 bases to trimming and J lost 7 bases, with 17 bases between them. The V gene's germline CDR1 is SNHLY and CDR2 FYNNEI. PCR used 60 Vbeta primers and 13 Jbeta primers. Using immunoSEQ multiplex PCR, the repertoire was profiled, and TCRdb retains in-frame clones only, with some absent. This table has approximately 180,000 clones, under 85% appearing once. This sequence originates from a young man in good health and CMV-seronegative. The sequencing input was PBMCs. The chain joins TRBV2 to TRBJ2-1; TRBD2 might be the D (6 bases). CDR3 DNA sequence: TGTGCCAGCACCCGGGGCGGGGTGGGGAATGAGCAGTTCTTC. Translation: CASTRGGVGNEQFF.